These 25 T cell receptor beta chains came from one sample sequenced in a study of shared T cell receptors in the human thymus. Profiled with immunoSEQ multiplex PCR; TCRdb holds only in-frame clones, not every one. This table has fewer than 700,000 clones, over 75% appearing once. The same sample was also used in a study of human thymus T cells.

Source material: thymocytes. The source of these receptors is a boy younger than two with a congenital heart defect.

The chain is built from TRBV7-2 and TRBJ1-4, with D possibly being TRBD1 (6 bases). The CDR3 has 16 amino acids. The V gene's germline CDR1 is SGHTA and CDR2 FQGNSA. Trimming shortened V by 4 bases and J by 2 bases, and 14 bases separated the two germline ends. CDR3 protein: CASSSQNRATNEKLFF. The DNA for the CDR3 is TGTGCCAGCAGCTCTCAAAACAGGGCCACTAATGAAAAACTGTTTTTT.

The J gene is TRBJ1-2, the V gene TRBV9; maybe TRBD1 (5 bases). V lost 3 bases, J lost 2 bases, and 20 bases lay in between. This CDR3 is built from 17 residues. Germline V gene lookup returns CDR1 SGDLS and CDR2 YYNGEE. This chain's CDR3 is CASSGTPWAGLNYGYTF. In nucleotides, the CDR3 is TGTGCCAGCAGCGGAACCCCTTGGGCAGGGTTGAACTATGGCTACACCTTC.

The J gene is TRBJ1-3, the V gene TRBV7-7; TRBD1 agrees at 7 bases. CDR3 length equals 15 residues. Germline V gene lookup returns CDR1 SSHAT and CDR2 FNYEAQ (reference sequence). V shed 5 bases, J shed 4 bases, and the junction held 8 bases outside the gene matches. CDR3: CASSQGQSPGNTIYF. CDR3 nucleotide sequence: TGTGCCAGCAGCCAGGGACAGTCTCCGGGAAACACCATATATTTT.

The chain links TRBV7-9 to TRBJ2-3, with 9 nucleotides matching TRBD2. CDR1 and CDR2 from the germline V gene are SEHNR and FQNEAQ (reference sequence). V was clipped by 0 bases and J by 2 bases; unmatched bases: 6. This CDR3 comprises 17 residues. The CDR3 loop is CASSLATGLANTDTQYF. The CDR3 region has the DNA TGTGCCAGCAGCTTAGCTACTGGACTAGCGAACACAGATACGCAGTATTTT.

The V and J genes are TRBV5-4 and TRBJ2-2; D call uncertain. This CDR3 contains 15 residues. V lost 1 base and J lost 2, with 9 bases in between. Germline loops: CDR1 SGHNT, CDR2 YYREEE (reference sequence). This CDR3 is CASSLYARNTGELFF. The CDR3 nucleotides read TGTGCCAGCAGCTTGTACGCTAGAAACACCGGGGAGCTGTTTTTT.

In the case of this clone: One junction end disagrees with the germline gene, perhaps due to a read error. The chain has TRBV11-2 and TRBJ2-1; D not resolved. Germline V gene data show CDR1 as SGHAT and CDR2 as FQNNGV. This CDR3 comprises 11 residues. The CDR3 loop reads CASSSSNEQFF. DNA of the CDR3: TGTGCCAGCAGCTCCTCCAATGAGCAGTTCTTC.

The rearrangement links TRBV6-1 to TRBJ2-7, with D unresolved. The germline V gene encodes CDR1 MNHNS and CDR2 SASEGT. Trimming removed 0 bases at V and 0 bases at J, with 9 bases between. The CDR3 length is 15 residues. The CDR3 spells CASSEAKPYSYEQYF. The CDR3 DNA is TGTGCCAGCAGTGAAGCGAAACCCTACTCCTACGAGCAGTACTTC.

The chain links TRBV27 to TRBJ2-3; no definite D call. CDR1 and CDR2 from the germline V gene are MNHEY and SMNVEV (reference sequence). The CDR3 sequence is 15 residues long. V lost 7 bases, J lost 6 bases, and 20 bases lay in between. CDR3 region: CASIKSRLLYDTQYF. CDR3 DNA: TGTGCCAGCATAAAGTCCCGACTCCTTTACGATACGCAGTATTTT.

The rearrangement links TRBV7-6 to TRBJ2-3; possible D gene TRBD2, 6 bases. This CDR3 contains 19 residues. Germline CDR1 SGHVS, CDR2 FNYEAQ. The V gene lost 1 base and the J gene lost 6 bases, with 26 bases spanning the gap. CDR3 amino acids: CASSLDPVGGLGSRDTQYF. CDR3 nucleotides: TGTGCCAGCAGCTTAGACCCAGTTGGAGGGCTCGGGAGCAGGGATACGCAGTATTTT.

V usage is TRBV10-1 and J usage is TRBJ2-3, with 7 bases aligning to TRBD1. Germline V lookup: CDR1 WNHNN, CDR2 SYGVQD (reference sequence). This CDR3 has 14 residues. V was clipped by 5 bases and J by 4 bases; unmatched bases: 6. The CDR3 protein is CASSPTGQSDTQYF. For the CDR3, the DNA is TGCGCCAGCAGTCCGACAGGGCAATCAGATACGCAGTATTTT.

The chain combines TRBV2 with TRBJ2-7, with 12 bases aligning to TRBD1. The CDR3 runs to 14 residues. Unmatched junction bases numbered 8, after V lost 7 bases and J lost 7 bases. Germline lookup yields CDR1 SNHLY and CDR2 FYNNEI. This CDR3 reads CASTPGQGAGEQYF. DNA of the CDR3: TGTGCCAGCACCCCGGGACAGGGGGCAGGTGAGCAGTACTTC.

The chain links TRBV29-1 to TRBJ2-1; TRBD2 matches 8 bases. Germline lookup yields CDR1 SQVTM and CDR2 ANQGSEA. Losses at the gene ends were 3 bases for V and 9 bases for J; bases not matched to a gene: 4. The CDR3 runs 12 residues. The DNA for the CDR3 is TGCAGCGTTGAGGGGGGACTAGGTGAGCAGTTCTTC. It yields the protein CSVEGGLGEQFF.

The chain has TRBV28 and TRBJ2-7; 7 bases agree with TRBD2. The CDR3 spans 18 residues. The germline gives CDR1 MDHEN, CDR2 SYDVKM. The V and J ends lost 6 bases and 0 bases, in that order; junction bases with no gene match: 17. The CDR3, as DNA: TGTGCCAGCAGACCCACCCCTTGGCGGGAGCCCCCCTCCTACGAGCAGTACTTC. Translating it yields CASRPTPWREPPSYEQYF.

The CDR3 spells CASSRGGMRTDTQYF. The CDR3, as DNA: TGTGCCAGCAGCCGCGGGGGGATGCGCACAGATACGCAGTATTTT. V usage is TRBV2 and J usage is TRBJ2-3; 8 bases fit TRBD2. Germline values: CDR1 SNHLY, CDR2 FYNNEI. This CDR3 contains 15 residues. J lost 1 base, V lost 6 bases, and 6 bases had no gene match.

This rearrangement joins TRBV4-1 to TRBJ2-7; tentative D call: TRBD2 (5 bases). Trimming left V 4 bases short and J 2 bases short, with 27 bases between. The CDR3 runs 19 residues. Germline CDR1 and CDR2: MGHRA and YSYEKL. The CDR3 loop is CASSLAPPGSTPTPYEQYF. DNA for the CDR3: TGCGCCAGCAGCCTAGCGCCGCCGGGATCTACCCCCACCCCCTACGAGCAGTACTTC.

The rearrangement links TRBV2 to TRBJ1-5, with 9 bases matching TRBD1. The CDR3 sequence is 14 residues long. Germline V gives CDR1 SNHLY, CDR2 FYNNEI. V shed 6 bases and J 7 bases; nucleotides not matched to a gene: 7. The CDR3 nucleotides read TGTGCCAGCAGCGGGGGACAGGGAAGGCAGCCCCAGCATTTT. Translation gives CASSGGQGRQPQHF.

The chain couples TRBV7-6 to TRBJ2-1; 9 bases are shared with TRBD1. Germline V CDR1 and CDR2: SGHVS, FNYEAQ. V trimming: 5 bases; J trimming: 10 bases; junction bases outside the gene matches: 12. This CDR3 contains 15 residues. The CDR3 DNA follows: TGTGCCAGCAGCCAAGGGGGACAGGGCACAAAAGAGCAGTTCTTC. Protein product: CASSQGGQGTKEQFF. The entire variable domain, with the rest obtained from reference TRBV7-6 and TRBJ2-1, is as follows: GAGVSQSPRYKVTKRGQDVALRCDPISGHVSLYWYRQALGQGPEFLTYFNYEAQQDKSGLPNDRFSAERPEGSISTLTIQRTEQRDSAMYRCASSQGGQGTKEQFFGPGTRLTVL.

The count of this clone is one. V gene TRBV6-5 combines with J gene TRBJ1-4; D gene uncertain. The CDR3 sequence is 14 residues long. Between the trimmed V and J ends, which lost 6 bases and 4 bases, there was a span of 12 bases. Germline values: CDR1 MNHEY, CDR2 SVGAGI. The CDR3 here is CASSHFAHNEKLFF. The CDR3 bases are TGTGCCAGCAGCCACTTCGCCCATAATGAAAAACTGTTTTTT.

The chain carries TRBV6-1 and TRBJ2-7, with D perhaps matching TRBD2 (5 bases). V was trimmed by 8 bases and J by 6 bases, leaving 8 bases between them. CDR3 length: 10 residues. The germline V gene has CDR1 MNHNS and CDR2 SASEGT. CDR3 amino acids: CASAAGEQYF. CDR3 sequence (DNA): TGTGCCAGCGCGGCGGGCGAGCAGTACTTC.

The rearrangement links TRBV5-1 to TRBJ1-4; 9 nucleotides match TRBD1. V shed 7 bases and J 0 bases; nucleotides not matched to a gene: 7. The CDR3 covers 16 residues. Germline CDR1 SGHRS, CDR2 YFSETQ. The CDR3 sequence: CASRRTGVATNEKLFF. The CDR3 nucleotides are TGCGCCAGCCGACGGACAGGGGTGGCAACTAATGAAAAACTGTTTTTT.

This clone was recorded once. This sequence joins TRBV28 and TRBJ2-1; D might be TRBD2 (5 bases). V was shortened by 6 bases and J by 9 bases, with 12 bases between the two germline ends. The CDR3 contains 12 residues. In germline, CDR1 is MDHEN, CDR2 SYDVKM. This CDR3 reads CASRQSTSEQFF. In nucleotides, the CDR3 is TGTGCCAGCAGACAATCAACTAGTGAGCAGTTCTTC.

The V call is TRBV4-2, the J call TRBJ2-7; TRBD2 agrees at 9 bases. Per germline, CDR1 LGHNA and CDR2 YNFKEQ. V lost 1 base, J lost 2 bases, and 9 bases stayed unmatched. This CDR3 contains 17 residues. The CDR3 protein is CASSQGPRASGAYEQYF. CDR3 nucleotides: TGTGCCAGCAGCCAAGGCCCCCGGGCTAGCGGGGCCTACGAGCAGTACTTC.

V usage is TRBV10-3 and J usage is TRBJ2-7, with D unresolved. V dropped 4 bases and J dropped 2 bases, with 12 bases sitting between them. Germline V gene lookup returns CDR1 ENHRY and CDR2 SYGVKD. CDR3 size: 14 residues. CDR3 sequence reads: CAISALGLAYEQYF. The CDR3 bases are TGTGCCATCAGTGCGCTCGGTCTGGCCTACGAGCAGTACTTC.

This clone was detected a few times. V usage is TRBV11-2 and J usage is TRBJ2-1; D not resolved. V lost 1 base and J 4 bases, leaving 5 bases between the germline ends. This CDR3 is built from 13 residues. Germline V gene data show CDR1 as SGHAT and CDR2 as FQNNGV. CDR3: CASSLGQYNEQFF. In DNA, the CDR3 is TGTGCCAGCAGCTTAGGGCAATACAATGAGCAGTTCTTC.

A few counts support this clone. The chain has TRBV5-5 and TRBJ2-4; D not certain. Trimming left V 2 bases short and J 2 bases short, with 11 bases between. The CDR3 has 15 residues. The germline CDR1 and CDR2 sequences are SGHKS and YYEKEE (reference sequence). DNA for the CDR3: TGTGCCAGCAGCTTTCCTGCGAGGACCAAAAACATTCAGTACTTC. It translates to CASSFPARTKNIQYF.